A selection of T cell receptor beta chains follows, all from one sample in a study of blood T cell repertoires in COVID-19. TCRdb keeps only in-frame clones here, not all; method: immunoSEQ multiplex PCR. The repertoire consists of over 200,000 clones, with about 90% occurring once and the leading ten covering 1.9%. The source material was peripheral blood. These receptors all stem from a man aged 35 to 55 with active or convalescent COVID-19. Each CDR3 is given with its conserved first and last residue. The D gene is left open where the match is weak. Rows give clone size only sometimes, using once, few, many, or a class for an expanded clone.

TRBJ2-5 TRBD2 16 . TRBV5-5 CASSFWTSGAQETQYF TGTGCCAGCAGCTTTTGGACTAGCGGGGCCCAAGAGACCCAGTACTTC
TRBJ2-7 TRBD1 14 few TRBV5-1 CASSDRTGLYEQYF TGCGCCAGCAGCGACCGGACAGGTCTCTACGAGCAGTACTTC
TRBJ1-5 TRBD1 16 once TRBV6-1 CASSGITGASNQPQHF TGTGCCAGCAGTGGTATCACAGGGGCTAGCAATCAGCCCCAGCATTTT
TRBJ1-2 TRBD1 16 many TRBV28 CASSLGTAPSNYGYTF TGTGCCAGCAGTTTAGGGACAGCTCCTTCCAACTATGGCTACACCTTC
TRBJ1-1 . 15 . TRBV13 CASSGGGVLNTEAFF TGTGCCAGCAGCGGGGGAGGGGTGTTGAACACTGAAGCTTTCTTT
TRBJ1-3 . 16 . TRBV19 CASSSALGWSGNTIYF TGTGCCAGTAGTTCAGCTCTCGGGTGGTCTGGAAACACCATATATTTT
TRBJ1-2 TRBD1 15 few TRBV3-1/TRBV3-2 CASSPPLGQAAKHTF TGTGCCAGCAGCCCCCCTCTGGGACAGGCGGCGAAGCACACCTTC
TRBJ1-5 TRBD1 14 . TRBV19 CASTPDRGHQPQHF TGTGCCAGTACCCCGGACAGGGGCCATCAGCCCCAGCATTTT
TRBJ2-7 TRBD2 16 . TRBV15 CATSPTPGLAGEEQYF TGTGCCACCAGCCCGACCCCGGGACTAGCGGGAGAGGAGCAGTACTTC
TRBJ2-7 TRBD2 15 . TRBV18 CASSPQTGTIGEQYF TGTGCCAGCTCACCTCAAACCGGGACTATCGGGGAGCAGTACTTC
TRBJ2-5 . 14 . TRBV5-4 CASSPWPQQETQYF TGTGCCAGCAGCCCCTGGCCACAGCAAGAGACCCAGTACTTC
TRBJ2-6 . 15 . TRBV30 CAWNRGGAGANVLTF TGTGCCTGGAATAGAGGGGGAGCTGGGGCCAACGTCCTGACTTTC
TRBJ1-1 . 14 . TRBV6-5 CASSSVGKNTEAFF TGTGCCAGCAGTTCCGTCGGGAAGAACACTGAAGCTTTCTTT
TRBJ1-2 TRBD1 14 . TRBV30 CAWKGAGDTYGYTF TGTGCCTGGAAGGGGGCAGGGGATACCTATGGCTACACCTTC
TRBJ2-7 TRBD1 15 once TRBV11-2 CASSSWTGGMNEQYF TGTGCCAGCAGCTCATGGACAGGGGGGATGAACGAGCAGTACTTC
TRBJ2-3 TRBD2 16 once TRBV18 CASSPSTSGGTDTQYF TGTGCCAGCTCACCAAGTACTAGCGGGGGGACAGATACGCAGTATTTT
TRBJ1-5 . 14 . TRBV19 CASSGRDSNQPQHF TGTGCCAGTAGTGGTCGGGATAGCAATCAGCCCCAGCATTTT
TRBJ1-2 . 18 . TRBV5-6 CASSFFGSGRAINYGYTF TGTGCCAGCAGCTTCTTTGGGTCCGGCAGGGCAATTAACTATGGCTACACCTTC
TRBJ1-1 TRBD1 18 few TRBV28 CASSLSGGRGQGGTEAFF TGTGCCAGCAGTTTAAGTGGGGGCAGGGGGCAAGGTGGTACTGAAGCTTTCTTT
TRBJ1-5 . 14 . TRBV11-2 CASSLGAGDQPQHF TGTGCCAGCAGCTTAGGGGCAGGGGACCAGCCCCAGCATTTT
TRBJ1-2 TRBD1 12 . TRBV5-8 CASSSTGSGYTF TGTGCCAGCAGCTCGACAGGGTCTGGCTACACCTTC
TRBJ2-3 . 19 . TRBV12-5 CASGLVPGVEATSTDTQYF TGTGCTAGTGGTTTGGTACCAGGGGTCGAAGCTACTAGCACAGATACGCAGTATTTT
TRBJ2-7 . 14 once TRBV9 CASSDRDISYEQYF TGTGCCAGCAGCGATCGGGACATCTCCTACGAGCAGTACTTC
TRBJ2-5 TRBD1 13 . TRBV5-4 CASSWDRQETQYF TGTGCCAGCAGCTGGGACAGACAAGAGACCCAGTACTTC
TRBJ1-6 . 14 few TRBV30 CAWSGLTGRSPLHF TGTGCCTGGAGTGGATTGACAGGCAGATCACCCCTCCACTTT
TRBJ1-2 TRBD1 13 . TRBV5-4 CASSWQGAKGYTF TGTGCCAGCAGCTGGCAGGGGGCGAAGGGCTACACCTTC
TRBJ1-1 TRBD1 16 . TRBV14 CASSLDRGRRNTEAFF TGTGCCAGCAGCCTGGACAGGGGGCGCAGGAACACTGAAGCTTTCTTT
TRBJ1-2 TRBD1 16 . TRBV3-1/TRBV3-2 CASSRGSGGAVYGYTF TGTGCCAGCAGCCGTGGCTCAGGGGGCGCGGTCTATGGCTACACCTTC
TRBJ2-1 . 15 . TRBV7-9 CACIQVTVSYNEQFF TGTGCCTGCATACAGGTTACAGTCTCCTACAATGAGCAGTTCTTC
TRBJ1-3 . 13 once TRBV19 CASSPYIADTIYF TGTGCCAGTAGCCCCTACATAGCGGACACCATATATTTT
TRBJ2-7 . 13 few TRBV5-8 CASSLSGTHEQYF TGTGCCAGCAGCTTGTCCGGGACACACGAGCAGTACTTC
TRBJ1-4 . 13 . TRBV4-1 CASSQGIGEKLFF TGCGCCAGCAGCCAAGGTATCGGGGAAAAACTGTTTTTT
TRBJ1-1 . 19 . TRBV5-1 CASSLAGSPTGQLNTEAFF TGCGCCAGCAGCTTGGCCGGGAGCCCCACGGGCCAGCTAAACACTGAAGCTTTCTTT
TRBJ1-5 TRBD1 15 few TRBV19 CASSPDRASGQPQHF TGTGCCAGTAGTCCGGACAGGGCGAGCGGTCAGCCCCAGCATTTT
TRBJ1-1 . 13 . TRBV28 CASLRVLNTEAFF TGTGCCAGCCTAAGAGTTCTGAACACTGAAGCTTTCTTT
TRBJ2-7 . 13 once TRBV5-1 CASSMTNSYEQYF TGCGCCAGCAGCATGACAAACTCCTACGAGCAGTACTTC
TRBJ2-1 TRBD2 13 . TRBV12-3/TRBV12-4 CASRLTSAGEQFF TGTGCCAGCAGGTTAACTAGCGCCGGTGAGCAGTTCTTC
TRBJ1-1 TRBD1 15 . TRBV6-5 CASSYHRGDGTEAFF TGTGCCAGCAGTTATCACAGGGGTGATGGCACTGAAGCTTTCTTT
TRBJ2-3 . 14 medium-sized TRBV30 CASPGLANTDTQYF TGTGCCTCCCCAGGGCTCGCCAACACAGATACGCAGTATTTT
TRBJ1-2 TRBD1 15 . TRBV4-1 CASSQGDRGLDGYTF TGCGCCAGCAGCCAGGGGGACAGGGGGCTCGATGGCTACACCTTC
TRBJ2-3 . 12 . TRBV9 CASSLLADTQYF TGTGCCAGCAGCCTACTAGCAGATACGCAGTATTTT
TRBJ2-2 TRBD2 19 few TRBV12-5 CASGLGKGLAGGNTGELFF TGTGCTAGTGGTTTGGGGAAGGGACTAGCGGGAGGAAACACCGGGGAGCTGTTTTTT
TRBJ2-1 TRBD1 14 . TRBV2 CASSPGQGSGEQFF TGTGCCAGCAGTCCGGGACAGGGATCGGGTGAGCAGTTCTTC
TRBJ1-6 . 15 few TRBV5-1 CASSLMDSVNSPLHF TGCGCCAGCAGCTTGATGGACAGTGTTAATTCACCCCTCCACTTT
TRBJ2-1 TRBD1 15 . TRBV28 CASLSRDRVNNEQFF TGTGCCAGCCTCTCGAGGGACAGGGTAAACAATGAGCAGTTCTTC
TRBJ2-1 . 10 . TRBV2 CASSRDEQFF TGTGCCAGCTCCCGAGATGAGCAGTTCTTC
TRBJ2-3 TRBD1 16 . TRBV5-1 CASSGTGVTSTDTQYF TGCGCCAGCAGCGGGACAGGGGTCACTAGCACAGATACGCAGTATTTT
TRBJ2-4 . 13 . TRBV29-1 CSVEGQRGNIQYF TGCAGCGTTGAGGGTCAGAGGGGGAACATTCAGTACTTC
TRBJ1-5 TRBD1 16 . TRBV24-1 CATSPGQGRGNQPQHF TGTGCCACCAGTCCAGGACAGGGTCGGGGTAATCAGCCCCAGCATTTT
TRBJ1-1 . 13 . TRBV18 CASRQIQNTEAFF TGTGCCAGCCGACAGATTCAGAACACTGAAGCTTTCTTT
TRBJ2-7 TRBD2 12 . TRBV2 CASSSGSDEQYF TGTGCCAGCAGTAGCGGGAGTGACGAGCAGTACTTC
TRBJ1-1 . 16 . TRBV28 CASNPGAGYMNTEAFF TGTGCCAGCAACCCTGGGGCAGGGTACATGAACACTGAAGCTTTCTTT
TRBJ2-7 TRBD2 16 . TRBV18 CASSPNSGLANYEQYF TGTGCCAGCTCACCAAACTCGGGACTAGCGAACTACGAGCAGTACTTC